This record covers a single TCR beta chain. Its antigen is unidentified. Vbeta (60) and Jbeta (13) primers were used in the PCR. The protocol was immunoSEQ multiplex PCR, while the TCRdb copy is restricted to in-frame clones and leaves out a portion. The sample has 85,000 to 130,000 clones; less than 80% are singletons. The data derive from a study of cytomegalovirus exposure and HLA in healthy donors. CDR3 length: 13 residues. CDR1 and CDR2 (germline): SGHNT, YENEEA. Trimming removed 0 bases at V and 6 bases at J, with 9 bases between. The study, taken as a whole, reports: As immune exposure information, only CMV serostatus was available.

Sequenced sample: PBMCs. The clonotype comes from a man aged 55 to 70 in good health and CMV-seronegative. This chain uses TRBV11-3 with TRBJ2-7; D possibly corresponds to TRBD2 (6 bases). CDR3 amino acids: CASSLDVAAEQYF. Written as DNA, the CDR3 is TGTGCCAGCAGCTTAGACGTAGCGGCCGAGCAGTACTTC.